Below are 21 T cell receptor beta chains sequenced from a single sample in a study of T cells in Graves' hyperthyroidism and ophthalmopathy. The source material, RNA transcripts, was used to amplify TCR beta CDR3 regions. First-round RT-PCR of the TCR CDR3 relied on the HTBI primer set. TCRdb called the multiplex PCR reads again in MiXCR, with one record for every CDR3 protein. This sample has around 500,000 distinct CDR3 sequences, with roughly 15% found just once. Sample: blood. The receptors come from a woman in her thirties or forties with Graves' hyperthyroidism.

This clonotype came up a few times. The gene calls are TRBV24-1 and TRBJ2-3; unclear D gene. V shed 9 bases and J shed 10 bases, with 19 bases lying between them. Germline values: CDR1 KGHDR, CDR2 SFDVKD. The CDR3 runs 13 residues. Written as DNA, the CDR3 is TGTGCCACCCAGACGAGAACCTCGGGCGCGCAGTATTTT. Its translation: CATQTRTSGAQYF.

This clonotype was observed a handful of times. The chain uses TRBV6-5 and TRBJ1-5; weak D call: TRBD1 (6 bases). This CDR3 contains 14 residues. V lost 2 bases and J lost 3, with 8 bases in between. Germline V lookup: CDR1 MNHEY, CDR2 SVGAGI. In nucleotides, the CDR3 is TGTGCCAGCAGTTACGACAGGAACAATCAGCCCCAGCATTTT. Amino acids: CASSYDRNNQPQHF.

This clonotype has only a few counts. The chain couples TRBV5-1 to TRBJ2-5, with 7 bases matching TRBD2. There are 14 residues in the CDR3. Per germline, CDR1 SGHRS and CDR2 YFSETQ. The V segment lost 3 bases and the J segment 4 bases; nucleotides outside the gene matches: 6. The CDR3 region has the DNA TGCGCCAGCAGCTACCCCGGGACTACAGAGACCCAGTACTTC. It encodes CASSYPGTTETQYF.

This clonotype was seen a few times. The V gene is TRBV20-1, the J gene TRBJ2-5; possible D gene TRBD1, 6 bases. V lost 2 bases, J lost 1 base, and 8 bases lay in between. The CDR3 has 13 residues. Per germline, CDR1 DFQATT and CDR2 SNEGSKA (reference sequence). CDR3 amino acids: CSARKTGQETQYF. DNA of the CDR3: TGCAGTGCTAGAAAGACAGGCCAAGAGACCCAGTACTTC.

Points on this clonotype: A much larger clone sits a single nucleotide away, making a read error possible. V is TRBV28 and J is TRBJ2-5, with D possibly being TRBD1 (5 bases). This CDR3 has 14 amino acids. Germline CDR1 and CDR2: MDHEN and SYDVKM. This CDR3 is CAGSMTAPQETQYF. CDR3 nucleotides: TGTGCCGGCAGTATGACAGCCCCCCAAGAGACCCAGTACTTC.

This clonotype was found many times. The V and J genes are TRBV15 and TRBJ2-7, with 8 bases fitting TRBD1. Unmatched junction bases numbered 7, after V lost 3 bases and J lost 6 bases. The CDR3 consists of 14 residues. From germline, CDR1 is LNHNV and CDR2 YYDKDF (reference sequence). CDR3 bases: TGTGCCACCAGCAGGGACAGGGTAGGGCGCGAGCAGTACTTC. It translates to CATSRDRVGREQYF.

J is TRBJ2-7 and V is TRBV7-8; the D gene is possibly TRBD2 (6 bases). The CDR3 contains 13 residues. Germline values: CDR1 SGHVS, CDR2 FQNEAQ. V was trimmed by 8 bases and J by 4 bases, leaving 15 bases between them. DNA for the CDR3: TGTGCCAGCTTACTCAGCGGGTCATACGAGCAGTACTTC. This encodes CASLLSGSYEQYF.

This clonotype occurred many times. The V and J genes are TRBV5-1 and TRBJ2-1; the match to TRBD2 covers 7 bases. The CDR3 has 15 amino acids. Trimming removed 4 bases from V and 0 bases from J; junction bases left unmatched: 4. Germline CDR1 reads SGHRS; CDR2 reads YFSETQ. The CDR3 region is CASSLTSSSYNEQFF. The CDR3 DNA sequence: TGCGCCAGCAGCCTGACTAGCAGCTCCTACAATGAGCAGTTCTTC.

This clonotype was picked up many times. This sequence joins TRBV5-6 and TRBJ2-7; D not resolved. The CDR3 runs 13 residues. Trimming cost V 4 bases and J 1 base, with 9 bases left between them. Germline V lookup: CDR1 SGHDT, CDR2 YYEEEE. This CDR3 reads CASSQTASYEQYF. CDR3 nucleotide sequence: TGTGCCAGCAGCCAGACTGCATCCTACGAGCAGTACTTC.

This clonotype came up many times. This chain joins TRBV9 and TRBJ1-1; D remains unclear. The CDR3 consists of 16 residues. V shed 0 bases and J shed 0 bases, with 12 bases lying between them. Germline loops: CDR1 SGDLS, CDR2 YYNGEE. In nucleotides, the CDR3 is TGTGCCAGCAGCGTAGGGCAGGACCCGCTGAACACTGAAGCTTTCTTT. It is translated as CASSVGQDPLNTEAFF.

This clonotype occurred many times. V gene TRBV28 combines with J gene TRBJ1-2; TRBD1 matches at 9 bases. This CDR3 has 16 amino acids. Germline values: CDR1 MDHEN, CDR2 SYDVKM. The V and J ends lost 5 bases and 6 bases, in that order; junction bases with no gene match: 13. Here the CDR3 DNA reads TGTGCCAGCAGTCCCTCTTCCGGGACAGGGTCGGATGGCTACACCTTC. The encoded protein is CASSPSSGTGSDGYTF.

This clonotype was counted a few times. The J gene is TRBJ1-5, the V gene TRBV27, with D maybe TRBD1 (6 bases). V gave up 6 bases and J gave up 1 base, with 13 bases separating them. The CDR3 spans 15 residues. Germline V gene lookup returns CDR1 MNHEY and CDR2 SMNVEV (reference sequence). The CDR3 DNA is TGTGCCAGCAGGCTGGGGGCTGTGAGCAATCAGCCCCAGCATTTT. This sequence encodes CASRLGAVSNQPQHF.

Many counts were recorded for this clonotype. The chain links TRBV5-5 to TRBJ2-4; D call uncertain. CDR3 length: 12 residues. V was clipped by 0 bases and J by 6 bases, with 4 bases between them. Germline V gene data show CDR1 as SGHKS and CDR2 as YYEKEE (reference sequence). CDR3 nucleotides: TGTGCCAGCAGCTTGGACCTAAACATTCAGTACTTC. Protein: CASSLDLNIQYF. Looking up the rest from reference TRBV5-5 and TRBJ2-4 gives the full variable domain: DAGVTQSPTHLIKTRGQQVTLRCSPISGHKSVSWYQQVLGQGPQFIFQYYEKEERGRGNFPDRFSARQFPNYSSELNVNALLLGDSALYLCASSLDLNIQYFGAGTRLSVL.

This clonotype was recorded at least ten times. This chain uses TRBV6-1 with TRBJ2-7; no definite D call. This CDR3 is 15 amino acids long. The ends were cut back, 5 bases at V and 2 bases at J, with 16 bases in the middle. Germline V lookup: CDR1 MNHNS, CDR2 SASEGT. The CDR3 here is CASSYQDEVAYEQYF. CDR3 coding DNA: TGTGCCAGCAGTTACCAGGACGAAGTAGCCTACGAGCAGTACTTC.

In this sample, this clonotype turned up many times. The rearrangement links TRBV28 to TRBJ1-5; D gene ambiguous. Germline lookup yields CDR1 MDHEN and CDR2 SYDVKM. V was clipped by 2 bases and J by 7 bases, with 15 bases between them. CDR3 length: 15 amino acids. This CDR3 reads CASSLTRDLEQPQHF. The CDR3 DNA sequence: TGTGCCAGCAGTTTAACGAGAGATTTGGAACAGCCCCAGCATTTT.

This clonotype came up many times. J is TRBJ1-6 and V is TRBV20-1, with D possibly matching TRBD1 (5 bases). V was pared by 7 bases and J by 7 bases, with 14 bases between. Looked up from germline, CDR1 is DFQATT and CDR2 is SNEGSKA (reference sequence). This CDR3 region has 13 residues. The CDR3 nucleotides read TGCAGTGATCGGGGGATGTTGAATTCACCCCTCCACTTT. Amino acids: CSDRGMLNSPLHF.

This clonotype turned up a few times. With a much larger clone just one base away, this may be a read error. The genes are TRBV27 and TRBJ2-7; D is tentatively TRBD1 or TRBD2 (5 bases each). The CDR3 extends over 17 amino acids. CDR1 and CDR2 from the germline V gene are MNHEY and SMNVEV (reference sequence). V dropped 5 bases and J dropped 3 bases, with 23 bases sitting between them. CDR3 DNA: TGTGCCAGCAGTATATACTACGGGGTGACAGAGAGCTACGAGCAGTACTTC. Translated: CASSIYYGVTESYEQYF.

This clonotype has at least ten counts. The chain combines TRBV7-9 with TRBJ2-7; D is uncertain. V dropped 5 bases and J dropped 0 bases, with 17 bases sitting between them. Germline V CDR1 and CDR2: SEHNR, FQNEAQ (reference sequence). The CDR3 has 16 residues. CDR3: CASSEPRGLPSYEQYF. CDR3 in DNA: TGTGCCAGCAGCGAGCCTCGCGGATTACCCTCCTACGAGCAGTACTTC.

In this sample, this clonotype turned up a few times. The chain is built from TRBV9 and TRBJ1-5, with D uncertain. CDR1 is SGDLS and CDR2 is YYNGEE in the germline V gene. With 2 bases removed from V and 6 bases from J, the gap between germline ends came to 15 bases. The CDR3 extends over 15 amino acids. Written as DNA, the CDR3 is TGTGCCAGCAGCGTCGGTTTAGAAAGTGGTCAGCCCCAGCATTTT. Translating gives CASSVGLESGQPQHF.

Only a few counts were recorded for this clonotype. CDR3 in DNA: TGCGCCAGCAGCCAAGGGGACAGGACCTACAATGAGCAGTTCTTC. It is translated as CASSQGDRTYNEQFF. The chain has TRBV4-1 and TRBJ2-1; 8 nucleotides agree with TRBD1. CDR3 length: 15 amino acids. Trimming at V came to 1 base and at J to 2 bases, leaving 1 base not matched to a gene. CDR1 and CDR2 (germline): MGHRA, YSYEKL.

At least ten counts were recorded for this clonotype. This rearrangement joins TRBV18 to TRBJ2-5, with 7 bases that match TRBD2. Germline V gene data show CDR1 as KGHSH and CDR2 as LQKENI. Germline trimming cut 6 bases from V and 1 base from J; bases unmatched to any gene: 5. The CDR3 runs 14 residues. This CDR3 reads CASSPWEGQETQYF. The CDR3 DNA reads TGTGCCAGCTCCCCGTGGGAGGGCCAAGAGACCCAGTACTTC.